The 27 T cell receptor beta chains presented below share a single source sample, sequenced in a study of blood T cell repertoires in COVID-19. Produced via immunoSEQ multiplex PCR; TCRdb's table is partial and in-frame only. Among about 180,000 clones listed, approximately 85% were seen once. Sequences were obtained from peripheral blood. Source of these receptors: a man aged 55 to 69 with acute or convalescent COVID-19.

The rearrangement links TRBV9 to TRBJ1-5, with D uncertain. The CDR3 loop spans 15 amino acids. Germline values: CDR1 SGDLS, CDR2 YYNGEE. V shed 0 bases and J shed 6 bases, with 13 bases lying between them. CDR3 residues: CASSVGSGGGQPQHF. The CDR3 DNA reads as TGTGCCAGCAGCGTAGGATCAGGTGGAGGTCAGCCCCAGCATTTT.

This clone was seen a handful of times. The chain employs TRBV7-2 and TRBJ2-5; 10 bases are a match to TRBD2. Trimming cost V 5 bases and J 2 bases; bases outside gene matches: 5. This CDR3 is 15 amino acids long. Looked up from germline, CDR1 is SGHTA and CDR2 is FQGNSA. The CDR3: CASSLGLALQETQYF. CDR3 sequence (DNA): TGTGCCAGCAGCCTGGGACTAGCGCTGCAAGAGACCCAGTACTTC.

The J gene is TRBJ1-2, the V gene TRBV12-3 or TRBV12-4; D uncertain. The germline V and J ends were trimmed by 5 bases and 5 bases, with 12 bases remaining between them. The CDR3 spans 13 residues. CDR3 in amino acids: CASSSQAGYGYTF. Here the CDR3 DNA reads TGTGCCAGCAGTAGTCAGGCGGGATATGGCTACACCTTC.

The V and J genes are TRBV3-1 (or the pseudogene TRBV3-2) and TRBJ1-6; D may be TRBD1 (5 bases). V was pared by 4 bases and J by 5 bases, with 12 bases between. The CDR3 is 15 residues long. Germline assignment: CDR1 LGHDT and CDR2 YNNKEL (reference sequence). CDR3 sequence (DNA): TGTGCCAGCAGCCCACTTTGGGGGGATAATTCACCCCTCCACTTT. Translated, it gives CASSPLWGDNSPLHF.

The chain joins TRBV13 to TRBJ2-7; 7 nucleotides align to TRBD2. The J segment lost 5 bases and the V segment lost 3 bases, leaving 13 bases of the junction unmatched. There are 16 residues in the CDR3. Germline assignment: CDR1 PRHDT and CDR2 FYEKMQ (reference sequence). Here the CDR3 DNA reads TGTGCCAGCAGCTTGACCCCTAAAGCGGGAAAGGACGAGCAGTACTTC. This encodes CASSLTPKAGKDEQYF.

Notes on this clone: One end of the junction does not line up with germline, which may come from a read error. The chain's CDR3 is CASSFPSPGTQYF. The CDR3, as DNA: TGTGCTAGCAGCTTCCCCAGCCCAGGGACCCAGTACTTC. This rearrangement joins TRBV7-7 to TRBJ2-5; no clear D gene. The CDR3 has 13 residues. Germline loops: CDR1 SSHAT, CDR2 FNYEAQ (reference sequence).

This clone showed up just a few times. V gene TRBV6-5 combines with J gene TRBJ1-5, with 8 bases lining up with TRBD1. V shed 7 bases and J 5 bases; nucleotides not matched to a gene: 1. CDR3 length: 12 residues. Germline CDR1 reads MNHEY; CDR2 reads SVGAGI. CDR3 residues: CASKQGDQPQHF. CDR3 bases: TGTGCCAGCAAACAGGGGGATCAGCCCCAGCATTTT.

The CDR3 loop reads CASSPQGRGLITEAFF. Here the CDR3 DNA reads TGTGCCAGCAGCCCCCAGGGGAGGGGTCTAATCACTGAAGCTTTCTTT. The chain uses TRBV11-3 and TRBJ1-1, with D possibly matching TRBD1 (6 bases). The ends were cut back, 5 bases at V and 4 bases at J, with 20 bases in the middle. Germline V CDR1 and CDR2: SGHNT, YENEEA. This CDR3 has 16 residues.

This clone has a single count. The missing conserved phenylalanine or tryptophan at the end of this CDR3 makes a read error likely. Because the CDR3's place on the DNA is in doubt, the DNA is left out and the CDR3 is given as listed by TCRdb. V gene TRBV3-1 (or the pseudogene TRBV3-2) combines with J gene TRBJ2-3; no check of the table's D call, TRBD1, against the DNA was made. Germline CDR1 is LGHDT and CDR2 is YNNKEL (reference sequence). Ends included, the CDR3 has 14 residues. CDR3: CASSPHRQGAPLWA.

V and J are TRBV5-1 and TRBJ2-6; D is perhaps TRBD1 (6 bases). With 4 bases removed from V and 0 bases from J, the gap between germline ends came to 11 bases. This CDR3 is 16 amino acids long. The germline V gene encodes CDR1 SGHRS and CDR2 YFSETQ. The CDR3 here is CASSGTGISGANVLTF. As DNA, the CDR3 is TGCGCCAGCAGCGGAACAGGGATCTCTGGGGCCAACGTCCTGACTTTC.

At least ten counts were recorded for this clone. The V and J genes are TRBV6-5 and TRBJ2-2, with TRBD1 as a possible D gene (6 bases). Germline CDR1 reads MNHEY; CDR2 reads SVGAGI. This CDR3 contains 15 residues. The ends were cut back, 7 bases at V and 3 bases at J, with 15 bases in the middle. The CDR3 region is CASMGFEGDTGELFF. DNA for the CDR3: TGTGCCAGCATGGGTTTTGAGGGGGACACCGGGGAGCTGTTTTTT.

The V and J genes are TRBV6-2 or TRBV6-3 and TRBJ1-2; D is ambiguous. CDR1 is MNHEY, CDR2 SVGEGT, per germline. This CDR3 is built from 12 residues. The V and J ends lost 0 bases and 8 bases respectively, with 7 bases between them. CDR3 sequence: CASSYSSRGYTF. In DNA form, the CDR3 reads TGTGCCAGCAGTTACTCTTCGCGGGGCTACACCTTC.

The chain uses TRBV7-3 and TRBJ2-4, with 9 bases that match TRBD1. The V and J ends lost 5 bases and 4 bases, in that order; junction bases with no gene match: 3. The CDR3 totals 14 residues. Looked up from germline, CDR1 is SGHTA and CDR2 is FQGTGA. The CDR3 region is CASSPGTGKNIQYF. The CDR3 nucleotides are TGTGCCAGCAGCCCAGGGACAGGGAAAAACATTCAGTACTTC. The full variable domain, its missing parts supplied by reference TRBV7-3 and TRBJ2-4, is GAGVSQTPSNKVTEKGKYVELRCDPISGHTALYWYRQSLGQGPEFLIYFQGTGAADDSGLPNDRFFAVRPEGSVSTLKIQRTERGDSAVYLCASSPGTGKNIQYFGAGTRLSVL.

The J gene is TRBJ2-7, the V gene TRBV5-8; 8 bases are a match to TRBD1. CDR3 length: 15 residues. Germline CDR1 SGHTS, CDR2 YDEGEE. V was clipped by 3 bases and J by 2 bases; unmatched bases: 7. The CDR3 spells CASSWDRRTTYEQYF. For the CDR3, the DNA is TGTGCCAGCAGCTGGGACAGGCGAACAACCTACGAGCAGTACTTC. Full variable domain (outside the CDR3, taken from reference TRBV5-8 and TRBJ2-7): EAGVTQSPTHLIKTRGQQATLRCSPISGHTSVYWYQQALGLGLQFLLWYDEGEERNRGNFPPRFSGRQFPNYSSELNVNALELEDSALYLCASSWDRRTTYEQYFGPGTRLTVT.

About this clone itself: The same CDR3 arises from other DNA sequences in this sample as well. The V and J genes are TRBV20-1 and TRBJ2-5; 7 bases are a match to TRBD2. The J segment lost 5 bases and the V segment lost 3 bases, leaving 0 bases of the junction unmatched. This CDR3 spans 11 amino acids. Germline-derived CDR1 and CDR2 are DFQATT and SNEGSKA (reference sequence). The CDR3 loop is CSARGGETQYF. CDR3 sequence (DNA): TGCAGTGCTAGGGGGGGGGAGACCCAGTACTTC.

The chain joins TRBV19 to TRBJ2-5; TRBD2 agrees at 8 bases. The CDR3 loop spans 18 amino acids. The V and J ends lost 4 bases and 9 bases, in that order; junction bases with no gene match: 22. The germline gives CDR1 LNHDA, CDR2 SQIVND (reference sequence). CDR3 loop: CASSTTIPRTSLGPSQYF. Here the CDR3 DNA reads TGTGCCAGTAGTACCACCATCCCAAGGACTAGCCTAGGCCCGTCCCAGTACTTC.

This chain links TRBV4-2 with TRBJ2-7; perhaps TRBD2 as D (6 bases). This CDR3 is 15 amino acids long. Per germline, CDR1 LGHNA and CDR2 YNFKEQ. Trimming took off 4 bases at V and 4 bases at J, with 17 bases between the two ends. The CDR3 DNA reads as TGTGCCAGCAGCCTGCGACTAGAATTCGCGTACGAGCAGTACTTC. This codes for CASSLRLEFAYEQYF.

For the CDR3, the DNA is TGTGCCAGCAGTTATGGGAGGGACCCCACCTACGAGCAGTACTTC. It codes for CASSYGRDPTYEQYF. This chain joins TRBV6-5 and TRBJ2-7, with TRBD2 matching 7 bases. From germline, CDR1 is MNHEY and CDR2 SVGAGI. The V segment lost 3 bases and the J segment 2 bases; nucleotides outside the gene matches: 7. CDR3 length: 15 amino acids.

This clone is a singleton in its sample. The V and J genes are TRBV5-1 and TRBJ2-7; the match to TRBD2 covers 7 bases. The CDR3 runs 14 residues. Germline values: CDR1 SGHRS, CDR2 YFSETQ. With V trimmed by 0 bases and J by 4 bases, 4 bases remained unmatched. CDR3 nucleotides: TGCGCCAGCAGCTTGGCGGACGGGAGGTACGAGCAGTACTTC. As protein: CASSLADGRYEQYF.

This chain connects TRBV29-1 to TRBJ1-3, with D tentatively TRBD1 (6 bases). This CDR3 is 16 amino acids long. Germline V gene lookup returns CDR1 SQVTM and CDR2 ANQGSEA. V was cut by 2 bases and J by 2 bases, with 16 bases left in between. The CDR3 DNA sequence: TGCAGCGTTGAACCTCCGGGGGGCCCTGCTGGAAACACCATATATTTT. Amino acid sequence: CSVEPPGGPAGNTIYF.

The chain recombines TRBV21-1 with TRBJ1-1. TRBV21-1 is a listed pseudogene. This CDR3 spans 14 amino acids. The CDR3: CASSEPREGTEAFF. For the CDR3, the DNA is TGTGCCAGCAGCGAACCCAGGGAGGGCACTGAAGCTTTCTTT.

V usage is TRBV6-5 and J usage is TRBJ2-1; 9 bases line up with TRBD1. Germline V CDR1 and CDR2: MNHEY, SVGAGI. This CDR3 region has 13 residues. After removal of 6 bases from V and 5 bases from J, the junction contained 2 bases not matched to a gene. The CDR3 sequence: CASSWTGDNEQFF. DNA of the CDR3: TGTGCCAGCAGCTGGACAGGGGACAATGAGCAGTTCTTC.

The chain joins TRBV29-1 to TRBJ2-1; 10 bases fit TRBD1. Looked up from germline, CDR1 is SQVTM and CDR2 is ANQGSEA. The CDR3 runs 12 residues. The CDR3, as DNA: TGCAGTGCCAGACAGGGGGCACATGAGCAGTTCTTC. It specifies CSARQGAHEQFF.

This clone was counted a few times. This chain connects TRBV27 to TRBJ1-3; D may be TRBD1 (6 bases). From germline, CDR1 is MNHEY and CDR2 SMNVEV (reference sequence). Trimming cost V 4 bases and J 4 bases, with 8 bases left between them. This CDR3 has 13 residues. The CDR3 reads CASSYREGNTIYF. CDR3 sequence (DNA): TGTGCCAGCAGTTACAGGGAAGGAAACACCATATATTTT.

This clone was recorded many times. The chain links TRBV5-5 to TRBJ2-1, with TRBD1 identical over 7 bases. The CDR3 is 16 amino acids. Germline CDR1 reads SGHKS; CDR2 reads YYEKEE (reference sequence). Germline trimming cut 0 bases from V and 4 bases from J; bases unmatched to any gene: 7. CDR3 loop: CASSLEGTAAYNEQFF. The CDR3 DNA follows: TGTGCCAGCAGCTTGGAGGGGACAGCCGCTTACAATGAGCAGTTCTTC.

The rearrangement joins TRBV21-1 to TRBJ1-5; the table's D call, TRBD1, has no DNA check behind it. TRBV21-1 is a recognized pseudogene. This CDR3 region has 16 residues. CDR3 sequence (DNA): TGTGCCAGCAGCAAAGGAGGGGGACAAAGGAGGCAGCCCCAGCATTTT. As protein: CASSKGGGQRRQPQHF.

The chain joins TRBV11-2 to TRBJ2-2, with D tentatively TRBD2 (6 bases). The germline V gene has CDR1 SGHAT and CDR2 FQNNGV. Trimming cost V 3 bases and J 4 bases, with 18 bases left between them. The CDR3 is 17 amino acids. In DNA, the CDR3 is TGTGCCAGCAGCTTGGATTCTTGGGGGGATGGCACCGGGGAGCTGTTTTTT. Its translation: CASSLDSWGDGTGELFF.